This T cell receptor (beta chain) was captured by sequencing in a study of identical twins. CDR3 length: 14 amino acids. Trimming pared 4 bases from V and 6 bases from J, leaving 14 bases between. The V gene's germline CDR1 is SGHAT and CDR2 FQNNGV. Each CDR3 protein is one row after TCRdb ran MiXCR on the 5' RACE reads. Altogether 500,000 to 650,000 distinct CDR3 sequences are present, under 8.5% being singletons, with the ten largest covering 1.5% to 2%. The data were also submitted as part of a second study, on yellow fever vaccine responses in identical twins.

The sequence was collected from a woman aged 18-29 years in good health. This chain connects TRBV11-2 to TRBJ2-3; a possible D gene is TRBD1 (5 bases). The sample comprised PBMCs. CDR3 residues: CASSWGPAVDTQYF. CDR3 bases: TGTGCCAGCAGCTGGGGCCCCGCGGTCGATACGCAGTATTTT.